One and the same sample provided the 22 T cell receptor beta chains below, sequenced in a study of blood T cells in healthy people across ages. Primers used in a second PCR of roughly 6 to 12 cycles were a sample-barcoded 5' primer and a J-beta primer mix. TCRdb reprocessed the 5' RACE reads via MiXCR and lists one record per CDR3 protein. This table holds about 760,000 distinct CDR3 sequences, more than 50% found once. Sequenced input: blood. All receptors derive from a man in his forties or fifties in good health.

CDR3 in amino acids: CASSLGQGVPIVEETQYF. CDR3 in DNA: TGTGCCAGCAGTTTAGGACAGGGGGTTCCCATAGTCGAGGAGACCCAGTACTTC. The chain couples TRBV28 to TRBJ2-5, with TRBD1 matching over 10 bases. The CDR3 is 18 amino acids. Germline V lookup: CDR1 MDHEN, CDR2 SYDVKM. After removal of 2 bases from V and 5 bases from J, the junction contained 14 bases not matched to a gene.

V is TRBV20-1 and J is TRBJ2-7; D not resolved. Germline V CDR1 and CDR2: DFQATT, SNEGSKA (reference sequence). Trimming removed 4 bases from V and 0 bases from J, with 7 bases in between. The CDR3 runs to 12 residues. CDR3 sequence reads: CSAIESSYEQYF. CDR3 DNA sequence: TGCAGTGCTATTGAGAGCTCCTACGAGCAGTACTTC.

The V call is TRBV20-1, the J call TRBJ1-4, with 7 nucleotides matching TRBD1. CDR3 length equals 17 residues. V trimming: 0 bases; J trimming: 0 bases; junction bases outside the gene matches: 7. CDR1 is DFQATT and CDR2 is SNEGSKA in the germline V gene (reference sequence). The CDR3 nucleotides read TGCAGTGCTAGAGATCAGACAGGGATCACAACTAATGAAAAACTGTTTTTT. This codes for CSARDQTGITTNEKLFF.

The chain carries TRBV20-1 and TRBJ2-7; D might be TRBD1 (5 bases). Trimming cost V 4 bases and J 0 bases, with 19 bases left between them. Germline V gene sequence: CDR1 DFQATT, CDR2 SNEGSKA (reference sequence). This CDR3 has 16 amino acids. The CDR3 reads CSAKPPPRVSSYEQYF. The CDR3 bases are TGCAGTGCTAAACCGCCCCCCAGGGTGAGCTCCTACGAGCAGTACTTC.

This chain links TRBV29-1 with TRBJ2-7; maybe TRBD2 (5 bases). This CDR3 spans 15 amino acids. The germline V gene encodes CDR1 SQVTM and CDR2 ANQGSEA. Trimming stripped 7 bases from V and 3 bases from J, with 22 bases between. DNA of the CDR3: TGCAGCGCCAGGTTATCTAGCCCACTTGGCTACGAGCAGTACTTC. This sequence encodes CSARLSSPLGYEQYF.

In its sample, this clonotype was seen a few times. The rearrangement links TRBV5-1 to TRBJ2-3, with D perhaps TRBD1 (5 bases). Trimming shortened V by 1 base and J by 2 bases, and 11 bases separated the two germline ends. Germline CDR1 reads SGHRS; CDR2 reads YFSETQ. The CDR3 length is 15 residues. The CDR3 sequence: CASSLRGTYTDTQYF. The CDR3 coding sequence is TGCGCCAGCAGCTTGAGGGGTACCTACACAGATACGCAGTATTTT.

The chain couples TRBV12-3 or TRBV12-4 to TRBJ1-5; D unresolved. V lost 8 bases, J lost 2 bases, and 7 bases lay in between. This CDR3 comprises 12 residues. The chain's CDR3 is CASCQGNQPQHF. In DNA form, the CDR3 reads TGTGCCAGCTGCCAGGGCAATCAGCCCCAGCATTTT.

J is TRBJ2-4 and V is TRBV3-1, with D possibly TRBD2 on 5 matching bases. TRBJ2-7 matches the DNA end more closely, so the J call is doubtful. The germline V gene has CDR1 LGHDT and CDR2 YNNKEL (reference sequence). CDR3 length: 16 amino acids. The CDR3 bases are TGTGCCAGCAGCCTACGGACTCCTGCAGGAATTGACGAGCAGTACTTC. Amino acids: CASSLRTPAGIDEQYF.

The V call is TRBV4-1, the J call TRBJ1-1; 7 bases agree with TRBD1. J was trimmed by 0 bases and V by 6 bases; bases with no gene match: 1. The length of the CDR3 is 13 residues. CDR1 and CDR2 from the germline V gene are MGHRA and YSYEKL. The CDR3 region has the DNA TGCGCCAGCAGACAGGGGATGAACACTGAAGCTTTCTTT. Residues: CASRQGMNTEAFF.

J is TRBJ1-2 and V is TRBV25-1; D is uncertain. CDR3 length equals 12 residues. The germline CDR1 and CDR2 sequences are MGHDK and SYGVNS. V was trimmed by 7 bases and J by 4 bases, leaving 10 bases between them. DNA for the CDR3: TGTGCCAGCAATTTCGGTAGCTATGGCTACACCTTC. Translation gives CASNFGSYGYTF.

This clonotype was recorded a few times. This chain links TRBV25-1 with TRBJ2-5; 12 nucleotides match TRBD1. The end of the DNA aligns better with TRBJ2-7, so the J call may be wrong. Germline V gene lookup returns CDR1 MGHDK and CDR2 SYGVNS. The CDR3 is 16 residues long. The DNA for the CDR3 is TGTGCCAGCAGTGAACCCCTGGGGACAGGGGGCGGCGAGCAGTACTTC. Its translation is CASSEPLGTGGGEQYF.

This chain uses TRBV13 with TRBJ1-1; 7 positions match TRBD1. Losses at the gene ends were 5 bases for V and 0 bases for J; bases not matched to a gene: 9. The CDR3 runs 16 residues. In germline, CDR1 is PRHDT, CDR2 FYEKMQ (reference sequence). CDR3 sequence: CASSHRGKGVNTEAFF. The DNA of the CDR3 is TGTGCCAGCAGCCACAGGGGTAAGGGAGTGAACACTGAAGCTTTCTTT.

The chain combines TRBV15 with TRBJ2-3; 7 bases line up with TRBD1. This CDR3 is built from 16 residues. V dropped 2 bases and J dropped 0; count of bases not matched to a gene: 5. Germline CDR1 and CDR2: LNHNV and YYDKDF (reference sequence). The CDR3 protein is CATSRSTGFSTDTQYF. The DNA of the CDR3 is TGTGCCACCAGCAGATCGACAGGGTTTAGCACAGATACGCAGTATTTT.

The V and J genes are TRBV7-8 and TRBJ1-2; TRBD1 matches at 7 bases. The length of the CDR3 is 15 residues. J was trimmed by 0 bases and V by 4 bases; bases with no gene match: 5. Germline V gene sequence: CDR1 SGHVS, CDR2 FQNEAQ. The CDR3 here is CASSSTGVTNYGYTF. DNA of the CDR3: TGTGCCAGCAGCTCAACAGGGGTTACTAACTATGGCTACACCTTC.

The rearrangement uses TRBV12-3 or TRBV12-4 and TRBJ2-6, with 9 bases fitting TRBD2. Trimming at V came to 8 bases and at J to 4 bases, leaving 3 bases not matched to a gene. The CDR3 runs 14 residues. CDR3 in amino acids: CASGGTSGANVLTF. CDR3 DNA: TGTGCCAGCGGGGGGACTAGCGGGGCCAACGTCCTGACTTTC.

The J gene is TRBJ1-4, the V gene TRBV30; 9 positions agree with TRBD1. Germline CDR1 GTSNPN, CDR2 SVGIG (reference sequence). V was pared by 2 bases and J by 5 bases, with 6 bases of the junction left unmatched. The CDR3 extends over 15 amino acids. CDR3 nucleotides: TGTGCCTGGAGTCCGGGGACAGGGAGCAATGAAAAACTGTTTTTT. Translating gives CAWSPGTGSNEKLFF.

In its sample, this clonotype was seen a few times. The chain is built from TRBV5-6 and TRBJ2-7, with D perhaps being TRBD1 or TRBD2 (5 bases each). The CDR3 contains 14 residues. The V gene's germline CDR1 is SGHDT and CDR2 YYEEEE. V lost 2 bases and J 1 base, leaving 10 bases between the germline ends. CDR3 in amino acids: CASSFGANSYEQYF. The CDR3, as DNA: TGTGCCAGCAGCTTCGGGGCGAATTCCTACGAGCAGTACTTC.

J is TRBJ2-5 and V is TRBV7-2; 9 nucleotides agree with TRBD1. CDR3 size: 15 residues. Germline V gene data show CDR1 as SGHTA and CDR2 as FQGNSA. The V and J ends lost 4 bases and 5 bases, in that order; junction bases with no gene match: 8. This chain's CDR3 is CASSSFSGQGETQYF. The CDR3 DNA reads TGTGCCAGCAGCTCATTTAGCGGACAGGGGGAGACCCAGTACTTC.

The chain couples TRBV20-1 to TRBJ2-7; a weak D match, TRBD1 (5 bases). Trimming pared 3 bases from V and 2 bases from J, leaving 23 bases between. This CDR3 region has 17 residues. Germline CDR1 DFQATT, CDR2 SNEGSKA (reference sequence). DNA of the CDR3: TGCAGTGCTAGTTCGACAGCATTCGAAGTGGCGGCCTACGAGCAGTACTTC. Protein: CSASSTAFEVAAYEQYF.

This chain connects TRBV12-3 or TRBV12-4 to TRBJ2-7; TRBD1 or TRBD2 may be the D gene (5 bases each). The germline V and J ends were trimmed by 7 bases and 2 bases, with 15 bases remaining between them. The CDR3 spans 14 residues. DNA of the CDR3: TGTGCCAGCACCCGGGGCGGAAACACCTACGAGCAGTACTTC. Encoded protein: CASTRGGNTYEQYF.

This clonotype was seen just once. The chain links TRBV6-5 to TRBJ1-5, with unresolved D. The CDR3 has 16 residues. V lost 5 bases and J 1 base, leaving 15 bases between the germline ends. Germline lookup yields CDR1 MNHEY and CDR2 SVGAGI. The CDR3 here is CASSPWTSRSNQPQHF. CDR3 nucleotides: TGTGCCAGCAGTCCGTGGACCTCCCGGAGCAATCAGCCCCAGCATTTT.

The rearrangement links TRBV5-1 to TRBJ1-2; D perhaps matches TRBD1 (6 bases). V lost 4 bases and J 8 bases, leaving 15 bases between the germline ends. Germline loops: CDR1 SGHRS, CDR2 YFSETQ. This CDR3 has 13 amino acids. CDR3: CASSPTGDTGYTF. As DNA, the CDR3 is TGCGCCAGCAGCCCGACCGGGGACACCGGCTACACCTTC.